These T cell receptor beta chains were read from a single sample in a study of T cells in Graves' hyperthyroidism and ophthalmopathy. TCRdb independently ran MiXCR on the multiplex PCR reads; one entry per CDR3 protein. Among 500,000 to 800,000 distinct CDR3 sequences listed, roughly 45% were seen once. Material for sequencing was peripheral blood or thyroid tissue (not recorded which). Receptors were obtained from an adult man with Graves' disease, either hyperthyroidism or ophthalmopathy (not recorded which). Each CDR3 is given with its conserved first and last residue. Each record gives: D gene, V gene, clone size, J gene, CDR3 protein, CDR3 DNA. A D gene is named only where the DNA matches it firmly. Clone size, where shown, is once, few, many, or a class for clones that have expanded.

>NA|TRBV7-9|NA|TRBJ1-1
CASSQVGAYTEAFF
TGCGCCAGCAGCCAAGTGGGGGCTTATACTGAAGCTTTCTTT
>TRBD1|TRBV25-1|NA|TRBJ2-6
CASSFEQGGANVLTF
TGTGCCAGCAGTTTTGAACAGGGGGGGGCCAACGTCCTGACTTTC
>TRBD2|TRBV7-2|NA|TRBJ2-6
CASSVDRTSGRF
TGTGCCAGCAGCGTCGACCGGACTAGCGGGAGGTTC
>NA|TRBV7-9|NA|TRBJ1-6
CASSGGAGSPLHF
TGTGCCAGCAGCGGAGGGGCTGGATCACCCCTCCACTTT
>NA|TRBV7-8|few|TRBJ1-1
CASSFQGRGYNTEAFF
TGTGCCAGCAGCTTTCAGGGTAGGGGATACAACACTGAAGCTTTCTTT
>NA|TRBV7-9|once|TRBJ1-1
CASSNGGAGNTEAFF
TGTGCCAGCAGCAACGGGGGGGCTGGGAACACTGAAGCTTTCTTT
>TRBD1|TRBV2|few|TRBJ2-7
CASGTGPNSYEQYF
TGTGCCAGCGGGACAGGGCCCAACTCCTACGAGCAGTACTTC
>TRBD1|TRBV15|many|TRBJ1-5
CATSRTDRGINQPQHF
TGTGCCACCAGCAGGACGGACAGGGGGATCAATCAGCCCCAGCATTTT
>TRBD2|TRBV10-3|NA|TRBJ2-7
CATSASSGNTGELYF
TGTGCCACCAGTGCCAGTAGCGGGAACACCGGGGAGCTGTACTTC
>NA|TRBV2|many|TRBJ2-5
CASRGLANQETQYF
TGTGCCAGCAGGGGGCTAGCGAACCAAGAGACCCAGTACTTC
>TRBD1|TRBV2|NA|TRBJ1-5
CASSGPTGGSQPQHF
TGTGCCAGCAGCGGGCCCACAGGGGGATCTCAGCCCCAGCATTTT
>TRBD1|TRBV2|NA|TRBJ1-5
CASSSDRASNQPQHF
TGTGCCAGCAGTTCGGACAGGGCTAGCAATCAGCCCCAGCATTTT